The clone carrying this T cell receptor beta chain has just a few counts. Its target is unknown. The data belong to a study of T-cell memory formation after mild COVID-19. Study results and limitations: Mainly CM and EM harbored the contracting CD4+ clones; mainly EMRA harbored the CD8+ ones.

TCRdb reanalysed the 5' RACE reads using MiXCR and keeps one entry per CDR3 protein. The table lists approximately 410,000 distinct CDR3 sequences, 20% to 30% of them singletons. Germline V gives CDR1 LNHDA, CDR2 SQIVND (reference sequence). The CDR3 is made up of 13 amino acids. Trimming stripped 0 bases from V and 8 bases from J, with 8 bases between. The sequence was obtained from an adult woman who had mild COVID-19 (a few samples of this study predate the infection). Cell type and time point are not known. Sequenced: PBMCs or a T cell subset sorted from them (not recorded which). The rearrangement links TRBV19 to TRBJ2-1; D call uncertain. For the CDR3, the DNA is TGTGCCAGTAGTATAGATCGTGGGGATGAGCAGTTCTTC. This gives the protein CASSIDRGDEQFF. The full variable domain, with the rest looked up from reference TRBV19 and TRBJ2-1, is DGGITQSPKYLFRKEGQNVTLSCEQNLNHDAMYWYRQDPGQGLRLIYYSQIVNDFQKGDIAEGYSVSREKKESFPLTVTSAQKNPTAFYLCASSIDRGDEQFFGPGTRLTVL.